This TCR beta chain was documented in a study of shared clonotypes between healthy human individuals. Notes on the study in general: Memory subsets had estimated richness that was generally smaller than that of naive subsets. The generation probabilities recorded for non-shared clonotypes fell below those of clonotypes shared by all four donors.

The germline V gene encodes CDR1 ENHRY and CDR2 SYGVKD. This CDR3 spans 11 amino acids. Trimming pared 1 base from V and 5 bases from J, leaving 3 bases between. This clone was seen a few times. The antigen is unknown. Only in-frame clones appear in the TCRdb table, and some are missing; sequencing was by immunoSEQ multiplex PCR. The sample shows some 1.5 million clones, 95% to 97% of them seen only once. The CD4+ fraction was divided into a CD45RA+ naive subset and a CD45RA-negative memory subset. This chain connects TRBV10-3 to TRBJ2-7, with unresolved D. Sequenced material: naive CD4+ T cells sorted from blood. Subset: CD45RA+ positively selected. The TCR was taken from a man aged 30-40 years in good health. CDR3 protein: CAISEFDEQYF. The DNA for the CDR3 is TGTGCCATCAGTGAGTTCGACGAGCAGTACTTC.